This is a list of T cell receptor beta chains from one sample in a study of shared clonotypes between healthy human individuals. The method was immunoSEQ multiplex PCR; TCRdb's version includes in-frame clones alone and lacks a portion of them. The sample carries roughly 2.1 million clones, under 95% recorded once. Material: naive CD8+ T cells from PBMCs. All receptors derive from a young man in good health. Some clones in this sample may be carry-over from other donors' samples. Both conserved end residues are part of each CDR3. D genes are given only for firm matches. Clone size, where shown, is once, few, many, or a class for clones that have expanded.

>TRBD1|TRBJ1-1|few|TRBV6-5
TGTGCCAGCAGGGCCGGGACAGGGTATACTGAAGCTTTCTTT
CASRAGTGYTEAFF
>-|TRBJ2-7|-|TRBV28
TGTGCCAGCAGCACCCCCCCACGGAGCTCCTACGAGCAGTACTTC
CASSTPPRSSYEQYF
>TRBD2|TRBJ2-1|-|TRBV7-9
TGTGCCAGCAGCCGACCCGGAGCGGGAGAGCAGTTCTTC
CASSRPGAGEQFF
>-|TRBJ1-1|-|TRBV2
TGTGCCAGCAGAGGACAGAGTTCAATGAACACTGAAGCTTTCTTT
CASRGQSSMNTEAFF
>TRBD1|TRBJ2-7|-|TRBV6-1
TGTGCCAGCGGAGGGCAGGGGGCCTCGGGCGAGCAGTACTTC
CASGGQGASGEQYF
>-|TRBJ2-7|-|TRBV6-5
TGTGCCAGCACCTCCTTCGCGGAGCGGGCCTACGAGCAGTACTTC
CASTSFAERAYEQYF
>-|TRBJ1-5|few|TRBV28
TGTGCCAGCAGTTTTAGATTTGGGCGGCAGCCCCAGCATTTT
CASSFRFGRQPQHF
>-|TRBJ1-3|-|TRBV5-6
TGTGCCAGCAGCTTGATGACAGGTCCTTTGAACACCATATATTTT
CASSLMTGPLNTIYF
>-|TRBJ2-7|-|TRBV27
TGTGCCAGCAGTTTATTCAGGACGGTATCCTACGAGCAGTACTTC
CASSLFRTVSYEQYF
>-|TRBJ2-7|-|TRBV2
TGTGCCAGCAGTGAATTCGACAGTATCTCCTACGAGCAGTACTTC
CASSEFDSISYEQYF
>-|TRBJ2-1|-|TRBV27
TGTGCCAGCAGTTTCGGGGTTTTCCGCGGGAATGAGCAGTTCTTC
CASSFGVFRGNEQFF
>TRBD1|TRBJ2-2|-|TRBV7-9
TGTGCCAGCAGCTTAGGAGACAGGGGGAACACCGGGGAGCTGTTTTTT
CASSLGDRGNTGELFF
>-|TRBJ1-5|-|TRBV21-1
TGTGCCAGCAGCAGCAAAAGGTATCAGCCCCAGCATTTT
CASSSKRYQPQHF
>TRBD1|TRBJ1-5|-|TRBV19
TGTGCCAGTAGTATGGGGGACAGGGCCCGTCAGCCCCAGCATTTT
CASSMGDRARQPQHF
>-|TRBJ2-7|-|TRBV7-9
TGTGCCAGCAGCTTATCCGGGGCATACGAGCAGTACTTC
CASSLSGAYEQYF
>-|TRBJ2-7|-|TRBV28
TGTGCCAGCAGCCCGAGGTGGGTGCTGGTTACCTACGAGCAGTACTTC
CASSPRWVLVTYEQYF
>-|TRBJ2-1|-|TRBV7-9
TGTGCCAGCAGTTTGATGGACGCCGGATACAATGAGCAGTTCTTC
CASSLMDAGYNEQFF
>-|TRBJ2-1|-|TRBV7-9
TGTGCCAGCAGCTTAGCCCCCGATGAGCAGTTCTTC
CASSLAPDEQFF
>-|TRBJ1-2|-|TRBV7-6
TGTGCCAGCAGCTTAGTTAACTATGGCTACACCTTC
CASSLVNYGYTF
>TRBD1|TRBJ2-1|-|TRBV7-8
TGTGCCAGCAGCCCAGGAGGCAGGGGGCTTGAGCAGTTCTTC
CASSPGGRGLEQFF
>-|TRBJ2-2|few|TRBV30
TGTGCCTGGAGTGTACTAGGTGACACCGGGGAGCTGTTTTTT
CAWSVLGDTGELFF
>-|TRBJ1-2|-|TRBV19
TGTGCCACATCCTTGGTCTCTAACTATGGCTACACCTTC
CATSLVSNYGYTF
>TRBD1|TRBJ1-2|-|TRBV5-1
TGCGCCAGCAGCCACGGGACAGGGTACTATGGCTACACCTTC
CASSHGTGYYGYTF
>TRBD1|TRBJ2-2|-|TRBV4-1
TGCGCCAGCAGCCAATTTACAGGGGGGCTGTTTTTT
CASSQFTGGLFF
>-|TRBJ1-2|-|TRBV2
TGTGCCAGCAGTGAGACGTGGGACACGTCTGACGACGGCTACACCTTC
CASSETWDTSDDGYTF
>TRBD2|TRBJ2-1|-|TRBV7-9
TGTGCCAGCAGCGGTACTAGCGGGAGTTTCAATGAGCAGTTCTTC
CASSGTSGSFNEQFF
>TRBD1|TRBJ2-2|-|TRBV18
TGTGCCAGCTCCCCGACAGGGACGAACACCGGGGAGCTGTTTTTT
CASSPTGTNTGELFF
>TRBD2|TRBJ2-2|-|TRBV5-1
TGCGCCAGCAGGGGTGATGGAGCGGGAGGAACCGGGGAGCTGTTTTTT
CASRGDGAGGTGELFF
>-|TRBJ2-5|-|TRBV7-6
TGTGCCAGCAGCTTAGTACTGGCCTGGGGGACCCAGTACTTC
CASSLVLAWGTQYF
>-|TRBJ2-1|-|TRBV15
TGTGCCACCAGCAGAGTCTCAAGGGAGCAGCAGTTCTTC
CATSRVSREQQFF
>-|TRBJ1-6|-|TRBV10-1
TGCGCCAGCAGTGAAGTTCTTGGGTCACCCCTCCACTTT
CASSEVLGSPLHF
>-|TRBJ1-2|-|TRBV27
TGTGCCAGCAGTTCCCTTCGGACAGCCGCTAACTATGGCTACACCTTC
CASSSLRTAANYGYTF
>TRBD2|TRBJ2-1|-|TRBV5-1
TGCGCCAGCACCCGGACTAGCCCTGACAATGAGCAGTTCTTC
CASTRTSPDNEQFF
>-|TRBJ2-7|once|TRBV5-4
TGTGCCAGCAGCTCGACGTACGAGCAGTACTTC
CASSSTYEQYF
>TRBD1|TRBJ2-1|once|TRBV11-2
TGTGCCAGCAGCCGGGACAGGGGGAACAATGAGCAGTTCTTC
CASSRDRGNNEQFF
>-|TRBJ2-6|-|TRBV15
TGTGCCACCAGCGCCCCAAGCGGTCGTGTCACTGGGGCCAACGTCCTGACTTTC
CATSAPSGRVTGANVLTF